This T cell receptor beta chain stems from a study of response to subunit inactivated influenza vaccine. Points from the study as a whole: Seasonal influenza vaccination, on each occasion, was suggested by the authors to recruit few new T cells.

This clonotype was picked up a small number of times. Its antigen is as yet unknown. The CDR3 runs to 17 residues. The V gene's germline CDR1 is MNHNS and CDR2 SASEGT. Trimming at V came to 6 bases and at J to 5 bases, leaving 16 bases not matched to a gene. Using its own MiXCR run on the RT-PCR reads, TCRdb lists one record per CDR3 protein. The sample contains hundreds of thousands of distinct CDR3 sequences, under 20% of which appear only once. This chain links TRBV6-1 with TRBJ2-3; 8 bases are a match to TRBD2. Here the sequenced sample was PBMCs from blood, taken approximately 5 days after vaccination. This clonotype was sampled from a man between 50 and 59 years old who received an inactivated influenza vaccine. The CDR3 nucleotides read TGTGCCAGCAGCCCACACCCCGGGAGGGAACTCCGAGATACGCAGTATTTT. Amino acid sequence: CASSPHPGRELRDTQYF.